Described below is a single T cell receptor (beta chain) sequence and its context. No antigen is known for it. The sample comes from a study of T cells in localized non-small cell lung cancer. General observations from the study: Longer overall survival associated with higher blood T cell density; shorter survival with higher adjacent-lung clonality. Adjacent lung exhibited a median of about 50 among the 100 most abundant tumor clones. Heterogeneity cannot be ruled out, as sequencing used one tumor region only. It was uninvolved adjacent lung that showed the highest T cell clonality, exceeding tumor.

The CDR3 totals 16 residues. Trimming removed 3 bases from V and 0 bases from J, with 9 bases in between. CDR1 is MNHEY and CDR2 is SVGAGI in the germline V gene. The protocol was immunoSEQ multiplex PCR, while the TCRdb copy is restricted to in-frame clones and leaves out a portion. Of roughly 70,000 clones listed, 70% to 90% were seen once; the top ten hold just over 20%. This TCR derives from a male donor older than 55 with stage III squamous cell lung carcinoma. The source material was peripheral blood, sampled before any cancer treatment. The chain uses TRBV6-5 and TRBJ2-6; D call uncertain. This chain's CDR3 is CASSYGWDSGANVLTF. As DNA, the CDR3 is TGTGCCAGCAGTTATGGTTGGGACTCTGGGGCCAACGTCCTGACTTTC.